This section outlines one TCR beta chain sequence together with its context. Its antigen is still unknown. These data come from a study of early stage breast cancer tumors. Looking at the study overall: ER+/PR+/HER2- status applied to about 75% of the 16 invasive breast tumors. Findings of the study overall: Most shared enriched TCRB sequences were commonly generated ones.

The CDR3 contains 15 residues. Between the trimmed V and J ends, which lost 1 base and 5 bases, there was a span of 14 bases. Germline V lookup: CDR1 SGHAT, CDR2 FQNNGV. Profiling relied on immunoSEQ multiplex PCR, and the TCRdb table lists in-frame clones only, not all of them. This sample has about 69,000 clones, with approximately 80% found just once. The chain carries TRBV11-2 and TRBJ1-1; no reliable D call. The sample consisted of blood. The sequence derives from a middle-aged person with breast cancer. CDR3 protein: CASSLVDRIRTEAFF. The DNA for the CDR3 is TGTGCCAGCAGCTTAGTTGACCGAATCAGGACTGAAGCTTTCTTT.